A single sample gave rise to the 8 T cell receptor beta chains below, sequenced in a study of cytomegalovirus exposure and HLA in healthy donors. This PCR relied on a set of 60 Vbeta primers and 13 Jbeta primers. Method: immunoSEQ multiplex PCR; TCRdb's copy keeps in-frame clones and lacks some. Of 100,000 to 150,000 clones in the sample, about 61% were seen once. The sequenced material came from PBMCs. The receptors originated from a woman aged 35 to 49 in good health and CMV-seronegative.

The J gene is TRBJ2-5, the V gene TRBV19; the match to TRBD1 covers 7 bases. Per germline, CDR1 LNHDA and CDR2 SQIVND (reference sequence). This CDR3 is 14 amino acids long. V was clipped by 6 bases and J by 5 bases; unmatched bases: 9. CDR3 nucleotides: TGTGCCAGTAGAGGGACAGTCCGTCCGGAGACCCAGTACTTC. Translating it yields CASRGTVRPETQYF.

The V gene is TRBV28, the J gene TRBJ2-2; a possible D gene is TRBD2 (6 bases). Germline V gene sequence: CDR1 MDHEN, CDR2 SYDVKM. V was cut by 6 bases and J by 9 bases, with 11 bases left in between. The CDR3 length is 12 residues. The CDR3 loop is CASSRELWELFF. CDR3 in DNA: TGTGCCAGCAGCCGGGAGCTCTGGGAGCTGTTTTTT.

CDR3 bases: TGTGCCAGCAGCTCCCAGGACGGGGTGGGTTCCTACGAGCAGTACTTC. It yields the protein CASSSQDGVGSYEQYF. The chain carries TRBV7-9 and TRBJ2-5; tentative D call: TRBD2 (5 bases). Near its end, the DNA agrees better with TRBJ2-7, so the J call may be wrong. This CDR3 has 16 amino acids. CDR1 and CDR2 from the germline V gene are SEHNR and FQNEAQ (reference sequence).

V is TRBV2 and J is TRBJ2-2; tentative D call: TRBD2 (7 bases). Deletions cut 4 bases from V and 4 bases from J, with 13 bases between. Per the germline V gene, CDR1 is SNHLY and CDR2 is FYNNEI. CDR3 length: 15 residues. CDR3 DNA sequence: TGTGCCAGCAGTGTAGGGGGGGCTTTCACCGGGGAGCTGTTTTTT. Amino acid sequence: CASSVGGAFTGELFF. Based on the CDR3 plus reference TRBV2 and TRBJ2-2, the full variable domain is EPEVTQTPSHQVTQMGQEVILRCVPISNHLYFYWYRQILGQKVEFLVSFYNNEISEKSEIFDDQFSVERPDGSNFTLKIRSTKLEDSAMYFCASSVGGAFTGELFFGEGSRLTVL.

This clone has more than one count but fewer than ten. The V call is TRBV28, the J call TRBJ2-7; tentatively, D is TRBD1 (8 bases). This CDR3 spans 14 amino acids. Trimming cost V 6 bases and J 1 base, with 13 bases left between them. The germline V gene encodes CDR1 MDHEN and CDR2 SYDVKM. DNA of the CDR3: TGTGCCAGCAGCGGACAGGGAGGGTCCTACGAGCAGTACTTC. Residues: CASSGQGGSYEQYF.

This clone was detected only a few times. CDR3 nucleotide sequence: TGCGCCAGCAGCCAGAGACAGGGAATCAAGGACGAGCAGTACTTC. Protein sequence: CASSQRQGIKDEQYF. The rearrangement links TRBV4-3 to TRBJ2-7; 7 bases align to TRBD1. The CDR3 has 15 residues. The V gene's germline CDR1 is LGHNA and CDR2 YSLEER. The V gene end was trimmed by 3 bases and the J gene end by 5 bases; junction bases not matched to a gene: 10.

This sequence joins TRBV7-2 and TRBJ1-3; no clear D. The CDR3 covers 15 residues. V dropped 2 bases and J dropped 0 bases, with 8 bases sitting between them. Germline V lookup: CDR1 SGHTA, CDR2 FQGNSA. The CDR3 DNA is TGTGCCAGCAGCTTAACGGTCTCCTCTGGAAACACCATATATTTT. Translating it yields CASSLTVSSGNTIYF.

This clone has just one count. The J gene is TRBJ1-5, the V gene TRBV6-5, with D possibly matching TRBD1 (5 bases). Germline V lookup: CDR1 MNHEY, CDR2 SVGAGI. The CDR3 is 15 amino acids. The V gene lost 8 bases and the J gene lost 4 bases, with 18 bases spanning the gap. The CDR3 nucleotides read TGTGCCAGCGCCCCAGGGCTAGGCCCAAATCAGCCCCAGCATTTT. Translation: CASAPGLGPNQPQHF.